A selection of T cell receptor beta chains follows, all from one sample in a study of blood T cells in healthy people across ages. TCRdb reprocessed the 5' RACE reads via MiXCR and lists one record per CDR3 protein. The repertoire holds almost 550,000 distinct CDR3 sequences, with about 25% as singletons. These same records also appear under a second study, on T cells of mothers and their children.

The specimen was blood. The origin of the receptors is a boy younger than 18 in good health. CDR3s leave out the opening cysteine and the closing phenylalanine or tryptophan. D genes are given only for firm matches.

v_call	j_call	d_call	cdr3_aa
TRBV20-1	TRBJ1-4	NA	SAKSGPLNEKLF
TRBV9	NA	TRBD2	ASSVVREGSNEQF
TRBV5-1	TRBJ2-1	TRBD1	ASSPGTASEQF
TRBV7-9	TRBJ1-1	NA	ASSLGGAEGSTEAF
TRBV27	TRBJ1-6	NA	ASSPGVHNSPLH
TRBV29-1	TRBJ2-2	TRBD2	SVGLAGAWNTGELF
TRBV3-1	TRBJ2-4	TRBD2	ASSQTIPSGGLAKNIQY
TRBV28	TRBJ1-2	NA	ASSLLSGSSNYGYT
TRBV9	TRBJ2-7	TRBD2	ASSVAGASGSQYEQY
TRBV20-1	TRBJ2-4	TRBD2	SARVRTSEGKNIQY
TRBV2	NA	NA	ASRKDSTEQF
TRBV20-1	NA	NA	SAPTAYSSYEQY
TRBV7-3	TRBJ2-3	NA	ASSPTGFSSTDTQY
TRBV15	TRBJ2-3	TRBD2	ATSRVLGGSSDTQY
TRBV4-1	TRBJ2-7	TRBD2	ASSQEPPPLAGEQY
TRBV7-9	TRBJ2-7	TRBD1	ASSPGQGARYEQY
TRBV20-1	TRBJ2-1	TRBD2	SASRLAEYNEQF
TRBV7-8	TRBJ2-5	NA	ASSLARYDRAARKETQY
TRBV6-2/TRBV6-3	TRBJ1-5	NA	ASSYPSNQPQH
TRBV18	TRBJ2-1	TRBD2	ASSASGRGPYNEQF
TRBV5-1	TRBJ2-5	TRBD2	ASSGTSGTKQETQY
TRBV20-1	TRBJ2-4	TRBD2	SAKGRDYELAKNIQY
TRBV28	TRBJ1-1	NA	ASSPGVNVNTEAF
TRBV12-3/TRBV12-4	TRBJ1-1	NA	ASLRGPANTEAF
TRBV6-5	TRBJ2-3	NA	ASSSPLGMVSTDTQY
TRBV9	TRBJ2-2	NA	ASSVVDAGELF
TRBV7-3	TRBJ2-3	NA	ASSLSQGGDTQY
TRBV12-3/TRBV12-4	TRBJ2-5	NA	ASSLQGSGGQETQY
TRBV5-1	TRBJ1-5	TRBD1	ASSTHRDRRYSNQPQH
TRBV7-2	TRBJ2-1	NA	ASSLTSTPNEQF
TRBV7-9	TRBJ2-1	NA	ASSPRRVEQF
TRBV28	TRBJ2-4	NA	ASSLPGEVAKNIQY
TRBV11-2	TRBJ2-5	NA	ASSRSERVQETQY
TRBV7-2	TRBJ2-5	NA	ASSFWAYGTQY
TRBV14	TRBJ2-7	NA	ASSQDIGYEQY
TRBV12-3/TRBV12-4	TRBJ2-7	TRBD2	ASSLGAGGREQY
TRBV14	TRBJ2-5	NA	ASSRAGILIQETQY
TRBV7-9	TRBJ2-1	NA	ASSQVWNEQF
TRBV6-2/TRBV6-3	TRBJ2-3	TRBD2	ASSQSILAGGRDTQY
TRBV7-9	TRBJ1-1	TRBD1	ASSLVGQGMNTEAF
TRBV20-1	TRBJ2-7	NA	SASFPSAQSEQY
TRBV15	TRBJ2-3	NA	ATSRDRKGTDTQY
TRBV12-3/TRBV12-4	TRBJ2-7	NA	ASSFRGEQY
TRBV5-1	TRBJ2-1	TRBD2	ASSSGLAGGNYNEQF
TRBV20-1	TRBJ2-7	TRBD2	SAPPLLAGGTYEQY
TRBV4-1	TRBJ1-2	NA	ASSQEQGPQAGYT
TRBV12-3/TRBV12-4	TRBJ2-1	TRBD2	ASSLVPLAGGKGEQF
TRBV9	TRBJ1-2	NA	ASSVTGRGVSYGYT